The clone carrying this TCR beta chain was seen only once. Antigen unknown. The method was immunoSEQ multiplex PCR; TCRdb's version includes in-frame clones alone and lacks a portion of them. The sample has over 75,000 clones; just over 90% are singletons. Trimming cost V 3 bases and J 2 bases; bases outside gene matches: 5. This CDR3 is built from 15 residues. CDR1 is MNHEY, CDR2 SMNVEV, per germline (reference sequence). The data were obtained in a study of OX40 agonist ivuxolimab in advanced cancers. Study results and caveats: Determination of antigen specificity was not performed for the expanded peripheral T cells. In the 0.1 to 3.0 mg/kg range, CD4+ and CD8+ blood T cells had expanded clonally by week 6.

This material consisted of CD4+ or CD8+ T cells sorted from blood, taken in a trial of the OX40 agonist ivuxolimab. This TCR derives from an adult with an advanced solid tumor such as melanoma, head and neck, liver or kidney cancer. The gene calls are TRBV27 and TRBJ2-7; TRBD1 aligns across 9 bases. The CDR3 nucleotides are TGTGCCAGCAGTTTTCACAGGGGGCAGGCCTACGAGCAGTACTTC. Residues: CASSFHRGQAYEQYF.